This passage covers 6 T cell receptor beta chains from one sample sequenced in a study of shared clonotypes between healthy human individuals. The data were produced by immunoSEQ multiplex PCR, yet TCRdb's version contains in-frame clones alone and is incomplete. The repertoire holds 230,000 or so clones, with 60% to 80% as singletons. The sequencing sample was made of memory CD4+ T cells sorted from blood. Subset defined: CD45RA-negative fraction. The receptors shown here come from a man aged 25 to 40 in good health.

The CDR3 spells CASSLGGARGRIDTDTQYF. CDR3 coding DNA: TGTGCCAGCAGCTTGGGAGGGGCCAGGGGACGTATCGACACAGATACGCAGTATTTT. The gene calls are TRBV5-4 and TRBJ2-3, with D perhaps TRBD1 (6 bases). Trimming cost V 0 bases and J 2 bases, with 22 bases left between them. The CDR3 is 19 amino acids. Germline V lookup: CDR1 SGHNT, CDR2 YYREEE (reference sequence). The complete variable domain, with remaining parts taken from reference TRBV5-4 and TRBJ2-3, reads ETGVTQSPTHLIKTRGQQVTLRCSSQSGHNTVSWYQQALGQGPQFIFQYYREEENGRGNFPPRFSGLQFPNYSSELNVNALELDDSALYLCASSLGGARGRIDTDTQYFGPGTRLTVL.

The V call is TRBV4-3, the J call TRBJ2-2; 9 bases fit TRBD2. CDR3 length equals 17 residues. Germline V CDR1 and CDR2: LGHNA, YSLEER. The V segment lost 0 bases and the J segment 6 bases; nucleotides outside the gene matches: 8. In DNA form, the CDR3 reads TGCGCCAGCAGCCAAGACCCAGCGGGAGGTTTTGCCGGGGAGCTGTTTTTT. Residues: CASSQDPAGGFAGELFF.

The chain couples TRBV7-2 to TRBJ2-3; the match to TRBD2 covers 8 bases. The CDR3 is made up of 16 amino acids. Trimming at V came to 0 bases and at J to 5 bases, leaving 7 bases not matched to a gene. Germline V gene sequence: CDR1 SGHTA, CDR2 FQGNSA. The CDR3 sequence: CASSLAGLASGDTQYF. For the CDR3, the DNA is TGTGCCAGCAGCTTAGCTGGACTAGCCTCGGGAGATACGCAGTATTTT.

The V gene is TRBV5-4, the J gene TRBJ1-4; no definite D call. Germline CDR1 is SGHNT and CDR2 is YYREEE (reference sequence). Deletions cut 0 bases from V and 5 bases from J, with 14 bases between. The CDR3 length is 16 residues. The CDR3 DNA follows: TGTGCCAGCAGCTTGGCCTCTTCCGCCGGCAATGAAAAACTGTTTTTT. Protein: CASSLASSAGNEKLFF. Variable domain in full (rest from reference TRBV5-4 and TRBJ1-4): ETGVTQSPTHLIKTRGQQVTLRCSSQSGHNTVSWYQQALGQGPQFIFQYYREEENGRGNFPPRFSGLQFPNYSSELNVNALELDDSALYLCASSLASSAGNEKLFFGSGTQLSVL.

The chain is built from TRBV5-1 and TRBJ2-3, with 11 bases identical to TRBD1. Per germline, CDR1 SGHRS and CDR2 YFSETQ. Trimming at V came to 4 bases and at J to 5 bases, leaving 3 bases not matched to a gene. The CDR3 extends over 14 amino acids. The chain's CDR3 is CASSMGQGGDTQYF. CDR3 DNA: TGCGCCAGCAGCATGGGACAGGGGGGAGATACGCAGTATTTT.

The V gene is TRBV9, the J gene TRBJ1-1; weak D call: TRBD1 (6 bases). The V end was cut by 0 bases, the J end by 8 bases, with 17 bases between. Germline V gene lookup returns CDR1 SGDLS and CDR2 YYNGEE. CDR3 size: 15 residues. The CDR3 DNA reads as TGTGCCAGCAGCGTAGAAGATCATTATGACAGGGAAGCTTTCTTT. Its translation: CASSVEDHYDREAFF.